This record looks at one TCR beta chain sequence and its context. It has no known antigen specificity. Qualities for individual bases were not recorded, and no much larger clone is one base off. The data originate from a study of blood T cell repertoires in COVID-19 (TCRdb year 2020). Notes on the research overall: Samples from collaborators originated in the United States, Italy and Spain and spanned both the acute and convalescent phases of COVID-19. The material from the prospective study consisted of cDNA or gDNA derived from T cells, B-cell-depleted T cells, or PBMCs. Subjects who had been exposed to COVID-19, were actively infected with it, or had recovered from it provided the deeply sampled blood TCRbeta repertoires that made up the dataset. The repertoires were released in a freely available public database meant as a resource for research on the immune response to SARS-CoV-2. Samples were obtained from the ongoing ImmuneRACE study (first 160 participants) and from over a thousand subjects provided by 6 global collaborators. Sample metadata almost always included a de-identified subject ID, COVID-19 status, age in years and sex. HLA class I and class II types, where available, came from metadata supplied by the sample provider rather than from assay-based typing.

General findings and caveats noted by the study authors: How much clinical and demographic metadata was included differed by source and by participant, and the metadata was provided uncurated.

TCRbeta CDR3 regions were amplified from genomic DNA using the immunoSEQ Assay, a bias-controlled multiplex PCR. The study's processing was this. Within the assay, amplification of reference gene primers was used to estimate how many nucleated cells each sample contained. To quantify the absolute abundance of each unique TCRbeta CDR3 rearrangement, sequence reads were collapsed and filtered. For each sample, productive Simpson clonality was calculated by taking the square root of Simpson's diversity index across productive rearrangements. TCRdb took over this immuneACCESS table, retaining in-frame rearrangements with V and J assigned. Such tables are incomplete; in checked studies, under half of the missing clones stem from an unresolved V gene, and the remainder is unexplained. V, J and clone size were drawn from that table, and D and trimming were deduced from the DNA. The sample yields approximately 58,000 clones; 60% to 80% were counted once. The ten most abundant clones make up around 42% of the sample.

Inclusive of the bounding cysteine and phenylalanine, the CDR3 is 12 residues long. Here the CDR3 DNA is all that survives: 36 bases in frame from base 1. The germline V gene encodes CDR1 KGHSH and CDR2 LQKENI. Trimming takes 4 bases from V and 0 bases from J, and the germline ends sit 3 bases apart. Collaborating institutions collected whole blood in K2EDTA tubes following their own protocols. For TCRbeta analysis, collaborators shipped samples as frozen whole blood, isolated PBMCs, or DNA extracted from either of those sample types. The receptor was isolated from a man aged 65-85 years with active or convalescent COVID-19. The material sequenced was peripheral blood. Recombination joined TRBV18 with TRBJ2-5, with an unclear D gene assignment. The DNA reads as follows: TGTGCCAGCTCACTAAACCAAGAGACCCAGTACTTC. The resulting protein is CASSLNQETQYF.